This section outlines one T cell receptor beta chain sequence together with its context. This clonotype has ten or more counts. It lacks a known antigen. Base quality data are lacking; no much larger clone is found one base away. From cysteine to phenylalanine, the CDR3 is 16 amino acids long. Only the CDR3 region is kept as DNA, spanning 48 bases read in frame from base 1. CDR1 LGHDT and CDR2 YNNKEL are derived from the germline V gene (reference sequence). Relative to germline, V is 0 bases shorter and J is 1 base shorter, with 12 bases between their ends. The listed sequencing device is Illumina HiSeq 1500. Clones were called with MiXCR by TCRdb after fastp trimmed the public reads at Q25, and only in-frame beta chains were retained. Identical CDR3 proteins give one entry, which carries the most common genes and DNA. The sample records approximately 500,000 distinct CDR3 sequences, about 15% of which are singletons. 20% to 30% of the sample belongs to the ten largest clones.

This specimen belongs to a study of T cell repertoires in cytomegalovirus infection (dated by TCRdb to between 2019 and 2020). Study-level background: The HLA type of each donor mattered for the analysis, because public TCR beta signatures pointed to carriage of CMV infection along with the matching HLA type.

Study-wide findings and limitations: In the ex vivo response, HLA-C-restricted CMV-specific TCR beta clonotypes were dominant, and in two of eight donors the single most frequent clonotype came from this HLA-C-restricted group. In both this cohort and an independent roughly 350-donor cohort, the cumulative frequency of public TCR beta family members distinguished carriers of CMV infection plus the relevant HLA type.

The receptor chain draws on TRBV3-1 and TRBJ1-1, with the D gene too uncertain to name. This sequence was found in a human donor in good health (CMV status not recorded). Some clones in this sample may be carry-over from other donors' samples. The sequenced sample consisted of CD8+ T cells from PBMCs. The sequenced DNA: TGTGCCAGCAGCCAAGATTGGCGCGGTACGAACACTGAAGCTTTCTTT. Its amino acids are CASSQDWRGTNTEAFF.